This T cell receptor (beta chain) was profiled in a study of graft-versus-host responses after intestinal transplantation. Study information: Recipients received multivisceral, liver-intestinal, or isolated intestinal transplants. Among the recipients, all got anti-thymocyte globulin induction and then tacrolimus and steroids for 3 to 4 years.

Assay: immunoSEQ multiplex PCR; the TCRdb copy retains only in-frame clones and omits some. The sample yields about 71,000 clones, approximately 96% seen once. V was pared by 5 bases and J by 3 bases, with 11 bases between. This CDR3 is 13 amino acids long. Germline CDR1 reads MNHEY; CDR2 reads SVGAGI. Study results and limitations: GvH clones turned up in recipient marrow; some had shown up first in ileum or blood.

Concerning this clone itself: What it recognizes is unknown.

The TCR originated in a human donor who received an intestinal transplant. The chain employs TRBV6-5 and TRBJ2-7; D ambiguous. Sequencing was performed on unstimulated CD8+ T cells sorted from spleen or lymph node cells, taken before intestinal transplant. The chain's CDR3 is CASSVALFYEQYF. The CDR3 region has the DNA TGTGCCAGCAGTGTCGCACTCTTCTACGAGCAGTACTTC.